Given below is one TCR beta chain in context. Its antigen remains unidentified. No clone much larger than this one lies a single base away; base qualities are absent. This record comes from a study of cytomegalovirus exposure and HLA in healthy donors (dated by TCRdb to about 2017). Turning to the overall study: According to an earlier analysis of a few hundred of the donors, some 180 million T cells yielded 117 million unique TCR beta sequences and approximately 300 Gb of sequence data. An early release that covered around 590 HLA-typed donors contained around 300 gigabases of sequencing data and about 93 million unique TCR sequences. Of the roughly 410 genotyped donors, 70% to 90% were placed in the genetic ancestry cluster associated with self-reported Caucasian donors. The study aimed to test whether cataloging public T cell receptors could reveal signatures of past pathogen exposure. Using immunosequencing, the study profiled T cell repertoires from about 650 subjects and related those repertoires to cytomegalovirus serostatus. In addition to the first cohort of about 650 subjects, a separate validation cohort of over 90 different subjects was used. To predict cytomegalovirus infection status, the study brought together high-throughput TCR immunosequencing, statistical association of individual TCRs with disease status, and machine learning. To study patterns of TCR occurrence, a later analysis re-analyzed previously published TCR beta repertoires from under 750 donors and added high-resolution HLA genotyping. Rather than drawing on any new phenotypic data, the later analysis identified candidate immune exposures from TCR beta sequences and the way those sequences occurred across donors. An earlier analysis of several hundred of the donors applied high-throughput TCR beta sequencing to assess whether each TCR beta V gene segment acted as functional or pseudogenic. Donor age, sex, ethnicity and CMV serostatus were collected together with the repertoire data. In a later genetic analysis, genome-wide SNP genotypes for 398 of the 666 donors were used, and that subset was treated as a discovery cohort. All discovery cohort repertoires had been generated using a single sequencing platform. HLA typing covered class I and class II loci at four-digit resolution. The number of donors typed differed by locus, with roughly 629-640 for A, B, C, DRB1 and DQB1, roughly 520 for DQA1, about 610 for DPA1, and 450 to 480 for DPB1. Because of strong linkage in the cohort, 4 to 6 DR-DQ haplotypes were treated as single units for association and clustering. Among 398 genotyped donors of the cohort, an average of approximately 250,000 unique TCR beta nucleotide sequences were sequenced per donor, around 20% of them non-productive. Summary of the overall study and its limitations: For the cohort, immune exposure information was limited to CMV serostatus. It was suggested by the authors that the approach could potentially be generalized to other disease states and immunological phenotypes. Because some donors lacked HLA typing at each locus, the association tests relied only on the typed subset. Most CMV-associated TCR beta chains appeared to be HLA-restricted in a later analysis, and the HLA associations seemed to be driven largely by CMV exposure. The sequencing pipeline was judged likely to have produced a cluster of highly shared sequence variants as a technical artifact. Correlated functional status among segregating V segments might reflect linkage disequilibrium, but an unknown experimental factor could not be ruled out. When HLA alleles, especially DR and DQ, strongly co-occurred, TCR associations were difficult to assign to individual alleles. A further reported finding was that TCR beta sequences accurately predicted the HLA-A and HLA-B alleles for most subjects in the first cohort. Because counts were too low, under 20 rarely observed V segments, including chromosome 9 orphons, were left out of the earlier analysis of approximately 580 of the donors. An earlier analysis of some 590 of the donors showed that most TCR beta V segments appeared in productive rearrangements either about 87% or about 30% of the time, which broadly matched IMGT annotations. In a later analysis, HLA-associated TCR beta chains showed more clonal expansion and lower generation probabilities than non-associated chains that were equally common. The study gave a list of 150 to 200 TCR beta chains associated with cytomegalovirus. The classifier was reported to diagnose cytomegalovirus status with high specificity and sensitivity in both the original and validation cohorts. In vitro tests confirmed that three of the cytomegalovirus-associated TCR beta chains recognize cytomegalovirus antigens. According to a later analysis, TCR association rates differed among HLA loci, with DRB1 alleles showing the most associated TCRs and HLA-C alleles showing the fewest. Roughly uniform sequencing depth across donors was assumed in presence/absence analyses, although this assumption may not hold. In a later analysis, several top co-occurrence clusters were reported to appear linked to parvovirus B19, influenza, CMV and Epstein-Barr virus. Because the 87-base-pair reads could not distinguish some IMGT-functional V segments, including TRBV6-2 and TRBV6-3, those segments were excluded. The cohort was sequenced for TCR beta chains only, and without alpha or paired-chain data the features that could be detected were limited. A later analysis associated 16,951 TCR beta sequences with specific HLA alleles at a false discovery rate of 0.05. In a later genetic analysis, a missense DCLRE1C variant was associated with V-gene and J-gene trimming of TCR beta chains, and the association was replicated in an independent cohort. In a later genetic analysis, fewer N-insertions in productive TCRs were reported among donors in an Asian-associated ancestry cluster than the roughly 700-donor mean. While some public TCRs were present in many individuals, most TCR sequences turned up only very rarely across donors.

In total, fewer than 750 healthy bone marrow donors made up the cohort. At the time of sampling, every cohort member was nominally healthy, though immune exposures that went unrecorded were likely present. The donor was CMV seropositive and belonged to the group of over 250 seropositive cohort members. A peripheral blood sample was provided by each donor, and peripheral blood mononuclear cells were used for TCR beta sequencing. Genomic DNA was extracted from the blood cell samples with the Qiagen DNeasy Blood Extraction Kit. The protocol used for the library was the immunoSEQ multiplex PCR assay. For the multiplex PCR, a mixture combining 60 forward primers for TCR Vbeta segments and 13 reverse primers for TCR Jbeta segments was used. The CDR3 region of rearranged TCR beta genes was amplified from genomic DNA by a multiplex PCR assay. The amplified TCR beta libraries were sequenced on the Illumina HiSeq System as 87-base-pair reads. Per the authors' processing: In a later analysis, 80 million or so unique TCR beta chains were counted across the 500 to 850 repertoires, and roughly 11 million of these chains were shared by at least two donors. A nearest-neighbor algorithm error-corrected the raw reads and collapsed the reads into unique sequences, merging closely related sequences to remove PCR and sequencing errors. CDR3 sequences were aligned to IMGT reference sequences to assign V, D and J gene segments. For a sequence to be retained, at least a six-nucleotide match to both a V gene segment and a J gene segment was required. Rearrangements were called productive when the CDR3 lacked stop codons and stayed in frame with V and J; all others were non-productive. CDR3 was defined according to IMGT convention as the region running from the second conserved V-encoded cysteine to the conserved J-encoded phenylalanine. The earlier analysis of about 570 of the donors excluded any sequence lacking an unambiguous match to a single V gene segment. An earlier analysis of a few hundred of the donors classified V segments as functional when productive rearrangements were above 56.7% and as segregating when the standard deviation between donors was above 5%. To diagnose cytomegalovirus status from the catalog of TCR beta chain sequences, a statistical classification framework was built. In a later analysis, V and J genes were assigned by comparing TCR nucleotide sequences against IMGT/GENE-DB human TR gene sequences. A later analysis assigned CDR3 sequences and most-parsimonious VDJ recombination scenarios with the TCRdist pipeline. A later analysis defined each TCR beta chain by its CDR3 amino acid sequence plus V-gene family, and excluded reads lacking a unique V-gene family. A later analysis removed 450 to 600 highly shared, low-generation-probability nucleotide sequences to deal with suspected cross-contamination and a sequencing artifact. In a later analysis, a clonal expansion index for each public chain was calculated from normalized within-repertoire ranks of inferred template counts. In a later analysis, generation probabilities were computed using a VDJ recombination model fitted to out-of-frame rearrangements, and the results were checked against IGoR. A later analysis scored TCR-TCR, TCR-HLA and TCR-CMV co-occurrence with hypergeometric tests, applying a repertoire-size bias correction to TCR pairs. To estimate false discovery rates, a later analysis permuted the HLA or CMV assignments 20 times. A later analysis grouped co-occurring TCRs with DBSCAN, adding TCRdist sequence similarity when clustering within HLA-allele-positive subsets. For co-occurrence clustering, repertoires with fewer than 30,000 or more than 120,000 public chains were excluded, along with roughly five repertoires with anomalous nucleotide sharing. Here the immuneACCESS table is served through TCRdb, limited to in-frame sequences with V and J called. Missing clones are a known gap in these copies; in checked studies unresolved V genes cover under half, and the rest lacks a known reason. V and J calls and clone size come straight from that table; D and trimming were deduced from the DNA. A total of approximately 260,000 clones appear in this sample, approximately 85% of them only once. 2% of the sample goes to the ten largest clones.

The CDR3, from cysteine to phenylalanine, totals 14 residues. The only DNA kept is the CDR3, 42 bases in frame from the first base. Here V drops 5 bases and J drops 7 bases, and the junction holds 12 bases not matched to any gene. The germline V gene (reference sequence) provides CDR1 GTSNPN and CDR2 SVGIG. Specimen: PBMCs. This TCR was sampled from a woman in her thirties or forties in good health and CMV-seropositive. The V and J genes are TRBV30 and TRBJ1-2; 8 central bases correspond to TRBD1. The DNA sequence follows: TGTGCCTGGCGCCCCCAGGGGGCTCGTATTGGCTACACCTTC. This yields the protein CAWRPQGARIGYTF.